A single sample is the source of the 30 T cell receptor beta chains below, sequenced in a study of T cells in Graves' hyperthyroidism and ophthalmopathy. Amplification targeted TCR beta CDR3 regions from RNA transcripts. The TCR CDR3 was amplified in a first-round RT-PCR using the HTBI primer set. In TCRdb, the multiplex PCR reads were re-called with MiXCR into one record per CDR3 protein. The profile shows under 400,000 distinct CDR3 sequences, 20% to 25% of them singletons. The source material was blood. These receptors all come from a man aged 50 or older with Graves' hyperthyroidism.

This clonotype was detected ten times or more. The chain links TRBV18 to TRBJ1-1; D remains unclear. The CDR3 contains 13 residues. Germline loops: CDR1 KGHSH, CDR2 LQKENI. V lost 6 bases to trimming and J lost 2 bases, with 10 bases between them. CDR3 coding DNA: TGTGCCAGCTCGCCGGGAGGTAACACTGAAGCTTTCTTT. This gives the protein CASSPGGNTEAFF.

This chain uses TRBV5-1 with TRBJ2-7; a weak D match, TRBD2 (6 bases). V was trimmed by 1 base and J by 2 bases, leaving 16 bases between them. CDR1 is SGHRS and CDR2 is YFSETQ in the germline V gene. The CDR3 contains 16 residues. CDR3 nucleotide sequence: TGCGCCAGCAGCTTGTCCTCTAGCGCCCTCCCCTACGAGCAGTACTTC. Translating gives CASSLSSSALPYEQYF.

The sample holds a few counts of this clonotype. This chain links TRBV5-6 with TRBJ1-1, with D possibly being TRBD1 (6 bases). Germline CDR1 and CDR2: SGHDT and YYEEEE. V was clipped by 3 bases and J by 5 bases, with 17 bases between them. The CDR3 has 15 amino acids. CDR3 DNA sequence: TGTGCCAGCAGCTCAGAGACAGGAGGGACGACTGAAGCTTTCTTT. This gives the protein CASSSETGGTTEAFF.

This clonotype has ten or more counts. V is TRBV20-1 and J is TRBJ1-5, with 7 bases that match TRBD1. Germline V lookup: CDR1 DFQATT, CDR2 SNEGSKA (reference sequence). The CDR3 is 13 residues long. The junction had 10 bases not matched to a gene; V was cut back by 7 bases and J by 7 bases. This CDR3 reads CSVGDSVQQPQHF. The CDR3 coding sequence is TGCAGTGTGGGGGACAGTGTTCAGCAGCCCCAGCATTTT.

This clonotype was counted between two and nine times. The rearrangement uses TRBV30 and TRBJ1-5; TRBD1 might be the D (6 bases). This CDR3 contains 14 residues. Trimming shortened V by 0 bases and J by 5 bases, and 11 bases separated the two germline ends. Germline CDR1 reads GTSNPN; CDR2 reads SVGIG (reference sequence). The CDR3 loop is CAWSVHQGHQPQHF. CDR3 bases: TGTGCCTGGAGTGTACACCAGGGGCATCAGCCCCAGCATTTT.

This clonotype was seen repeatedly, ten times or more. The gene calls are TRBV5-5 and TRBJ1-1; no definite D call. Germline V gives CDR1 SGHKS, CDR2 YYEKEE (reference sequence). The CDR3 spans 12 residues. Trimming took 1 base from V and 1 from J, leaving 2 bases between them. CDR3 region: CASSLWNTEAFF. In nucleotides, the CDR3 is TGTGCCAGCAGCTTGTGGAACACTGAAGCTTTCTTT.

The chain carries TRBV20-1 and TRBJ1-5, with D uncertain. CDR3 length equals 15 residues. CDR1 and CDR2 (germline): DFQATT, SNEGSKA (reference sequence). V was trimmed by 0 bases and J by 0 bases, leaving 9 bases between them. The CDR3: CSAREDQDSNQPQHF. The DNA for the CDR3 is TGCAGTGCTAGAGAGGACCAGGATAGCAATCAGCCCCAGCATTTT.

The CDR3, as DNA: TGTGCCAGCGGCTGGCTGCTAGCGGGAGAATCGGACATTCAGTACTTC. Amino acid sequence: CASGWLLAGESDIQYF. The chain has TRBV11-2 and TRBJ2-4; 10 bases match TRBD2. V was pared by 8 bases and J by 8 bases, with 15 bases of the junction left unmatched. There are 16 residues in the CDR3. Germline CDR1 reads SGHAT; CDR2 reads FQNNGV.

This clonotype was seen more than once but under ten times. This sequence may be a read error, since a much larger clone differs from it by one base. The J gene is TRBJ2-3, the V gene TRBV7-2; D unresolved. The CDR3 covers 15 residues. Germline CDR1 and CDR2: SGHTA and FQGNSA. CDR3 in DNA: TGTGCCAGCAGCTTAGGGCCACTTGAAGGAGATCCGCAGTATTTT. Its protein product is CASSLGPLEGDPQYF.

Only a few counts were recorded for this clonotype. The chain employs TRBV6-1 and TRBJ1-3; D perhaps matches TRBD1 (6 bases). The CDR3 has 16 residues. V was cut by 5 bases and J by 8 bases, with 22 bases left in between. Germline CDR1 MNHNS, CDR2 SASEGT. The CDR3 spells CASSTTARGARDTIYF. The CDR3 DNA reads TGTGCCAGCAGTACGACCGCGCGGGGGGCGCGGGACACCATATATTTT.

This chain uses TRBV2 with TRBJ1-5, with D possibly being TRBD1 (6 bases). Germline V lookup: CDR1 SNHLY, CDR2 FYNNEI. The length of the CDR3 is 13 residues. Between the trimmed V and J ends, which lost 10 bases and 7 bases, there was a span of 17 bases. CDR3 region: CAKRQEVQQPQHF. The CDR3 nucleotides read TGTGCCAAGAGACAGGAGGTGCAACAGCCCCAGCATTTT.

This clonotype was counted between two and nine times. CDR3 bases: TGTGCCAGCAAAAGACAGGGGAGGACTGAAGCTTTCTTT. Protein sequence: CASKRQGRTEAFF. The gene calls are TRBV12-3 or TRBV12-4 and TRBJ1-1, with TRBD1 matching 8 bases. The CDR3 runs to 13 residues. Losses at the gene ends were 7 bases for V and 5 bases for J; bases not matched to a gene: 6.

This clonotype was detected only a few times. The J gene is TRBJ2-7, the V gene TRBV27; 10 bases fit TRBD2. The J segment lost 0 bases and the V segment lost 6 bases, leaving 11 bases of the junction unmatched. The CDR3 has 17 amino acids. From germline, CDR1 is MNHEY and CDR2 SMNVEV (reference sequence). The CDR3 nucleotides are TGTGCCAGCAGCCTCGTCAGCGGGAGGGCCCTCTCCTACGAGCAGTACTTC. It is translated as CASSLVSGRALSYEQYF.

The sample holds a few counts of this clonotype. The CDR3 region is CASRTGSDQPQHF. CDR3 coding DNA: TGTGCCAGCAGGACAGGTAGTGATCAGCCCCAGCATTTT. J is TRBJ1-5 and V is TRBV12-3 or TRBV12-4, with D perhaps TRBD1 (6 bases). The CDR3 loop spans 13 amino acids. The germline V and J ends were trimmed by 6 bases and 5 bases, with 11 bases remaining between them.

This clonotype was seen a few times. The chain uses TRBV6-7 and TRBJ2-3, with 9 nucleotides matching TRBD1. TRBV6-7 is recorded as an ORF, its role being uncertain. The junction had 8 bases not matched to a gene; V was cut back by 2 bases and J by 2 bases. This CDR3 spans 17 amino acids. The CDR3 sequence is CASSYTRTGVNTDTQYF. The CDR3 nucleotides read TGTGCCAGCAGTTACACGAGGACAGGGGTGAACACAGATACGCAGTATTTT.

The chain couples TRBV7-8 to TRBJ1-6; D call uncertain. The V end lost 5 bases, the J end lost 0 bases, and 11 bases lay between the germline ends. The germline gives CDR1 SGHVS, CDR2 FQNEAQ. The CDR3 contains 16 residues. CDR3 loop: CASSPVGGSYNSPLHF. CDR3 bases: TGTGCCAGCAGCCCGGTGGGCGGCTCCTATAATTCACCCCTCCACTTT.

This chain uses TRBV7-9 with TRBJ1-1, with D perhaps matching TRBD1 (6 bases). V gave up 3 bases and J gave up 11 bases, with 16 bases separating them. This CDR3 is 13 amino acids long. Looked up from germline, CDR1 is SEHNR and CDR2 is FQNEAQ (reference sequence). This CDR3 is CASSLSRGSGAFF. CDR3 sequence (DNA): TGTGCCAGCAGCTTGAGCAGGGGATCGGGTGCTTTCTTT.

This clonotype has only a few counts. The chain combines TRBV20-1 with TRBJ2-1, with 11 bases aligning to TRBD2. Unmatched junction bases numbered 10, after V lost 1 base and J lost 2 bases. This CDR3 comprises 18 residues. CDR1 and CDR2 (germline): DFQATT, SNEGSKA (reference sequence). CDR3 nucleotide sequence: TGCAGTGCTAGAGTTCTAGCGGGAGGTCCACTTCCCTACAATGAGCAGTTCTTC. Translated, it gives CSARVLAGGPLPYNEQFF.

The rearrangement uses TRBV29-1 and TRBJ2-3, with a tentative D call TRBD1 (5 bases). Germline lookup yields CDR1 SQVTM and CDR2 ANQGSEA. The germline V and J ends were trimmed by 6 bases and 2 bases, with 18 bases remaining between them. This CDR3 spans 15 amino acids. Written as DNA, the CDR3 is TGCAGCGTGACCGTCGGCAGGACAAACACAGATACGCAGTATTTT. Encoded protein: CSVTVGRTNTDTQYF.

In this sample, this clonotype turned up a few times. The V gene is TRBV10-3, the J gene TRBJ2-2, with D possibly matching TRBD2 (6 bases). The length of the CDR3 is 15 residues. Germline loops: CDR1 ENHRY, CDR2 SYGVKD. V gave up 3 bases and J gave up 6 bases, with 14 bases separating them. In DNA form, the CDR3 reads TGTGCCATCAGTGAAAGACTAGAGGCCGCCGGGGAGCTGTTTTTT. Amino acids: CAISERLEAAGELFF.

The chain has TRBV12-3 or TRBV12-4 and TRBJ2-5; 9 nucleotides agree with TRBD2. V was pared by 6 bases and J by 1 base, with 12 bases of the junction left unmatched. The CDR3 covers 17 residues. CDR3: CASSVDPAGGAQETQYF. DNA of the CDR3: TGTGCCAGCAGCGTAGACCCGGCGGGAGGGGCCCAAGAGACCCAGTACTTC.

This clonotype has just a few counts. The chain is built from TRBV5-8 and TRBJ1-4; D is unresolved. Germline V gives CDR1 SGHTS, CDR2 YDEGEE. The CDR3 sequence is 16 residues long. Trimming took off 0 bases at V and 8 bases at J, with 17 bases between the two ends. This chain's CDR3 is CASSLGGSPLGEKLFF. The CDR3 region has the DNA TGTGCCAGCAGCTTGGGGGGATCTCCTCTGGGCGAAAAACTGTTTTTT.

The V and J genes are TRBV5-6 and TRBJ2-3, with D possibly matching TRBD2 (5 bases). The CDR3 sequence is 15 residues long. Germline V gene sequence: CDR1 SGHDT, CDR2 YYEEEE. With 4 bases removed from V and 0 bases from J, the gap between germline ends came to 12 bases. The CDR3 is CASSDRTASTDTQYF. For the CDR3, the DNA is TGTGCCAGCAGCGATAGGACTGCTAGCACAGATACGCAGTATTTT.

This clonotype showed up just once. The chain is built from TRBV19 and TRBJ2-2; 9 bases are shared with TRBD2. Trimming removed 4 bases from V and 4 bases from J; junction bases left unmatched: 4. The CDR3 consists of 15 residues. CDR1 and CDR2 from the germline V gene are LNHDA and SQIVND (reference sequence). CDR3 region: CASSKGLAGTGELFF. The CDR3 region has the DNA TGTGCCAGTAGTAAGGGACTAGCCGGCACCGGGGAGCTGTTTTTT. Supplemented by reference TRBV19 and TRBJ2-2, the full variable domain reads DGGITQSPKYLFRKEGQNVTLSCEQNLNHDAMYWYRQDPGQGLRLIYYSQIVNDFQKGDIAEGYSVSREKKESFPLTVTSAQKNPTAFYLCASSKGLAGTGELFFGEGSRLTVL.

The CDR3 DNA reads TGTGCCAGTAGTATTCAACGGGACAGGGGTGAGGGCTACACCTTC. Its translation is CASSIQRDRGEGYTF. The chain combines TRBV19 with TRBJ1-2; 10 positions match TRBD1. V was clipped by 3 bases and J by 8 bases; unmatched bases: 9. The CDR3 loop spans 15 amino acids. Germline-derived CDR1 and CDR2 are LNHDA and SQIVND (reference sequence). The full variable domain, its missing parts supplied by reference TRBV19 and TRBJ1-2, is DGGITQSPKYLFRKEGQNVTLSCEQNLNHDAMYWYRQDPGQGLRLIYYSQIVNDFQKGDIAEGYSVSREKKESFPLTVTSAQKNPTAFYLCASSIQRDRGEGYTFGSGTRLTVV.

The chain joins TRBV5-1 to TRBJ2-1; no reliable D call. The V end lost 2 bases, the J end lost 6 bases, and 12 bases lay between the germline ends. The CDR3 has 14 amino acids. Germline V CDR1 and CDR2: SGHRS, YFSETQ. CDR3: CASSFDWASNEQFF. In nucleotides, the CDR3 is TGCGCCAGCAGCTTCGATTGGGCCAGCAATGAGCAGTTCTTC.

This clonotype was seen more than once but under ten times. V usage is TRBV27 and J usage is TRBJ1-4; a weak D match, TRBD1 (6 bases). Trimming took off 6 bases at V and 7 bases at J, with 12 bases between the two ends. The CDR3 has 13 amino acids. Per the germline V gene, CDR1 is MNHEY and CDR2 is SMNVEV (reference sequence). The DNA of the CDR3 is TGTGCCAGCAGGGTTACAGGGAGTGAAAAACTGTTTTTT. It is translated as CASRVTGSEKLFF.

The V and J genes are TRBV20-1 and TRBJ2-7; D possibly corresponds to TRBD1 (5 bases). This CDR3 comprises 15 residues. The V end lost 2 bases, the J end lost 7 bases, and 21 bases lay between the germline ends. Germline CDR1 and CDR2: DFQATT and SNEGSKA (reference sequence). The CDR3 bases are TGCAGTGCTAGATATATCCAGGGAAGTAGAAGGGAGCAGTACTTC. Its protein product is CSARYIQGSRREQYF.

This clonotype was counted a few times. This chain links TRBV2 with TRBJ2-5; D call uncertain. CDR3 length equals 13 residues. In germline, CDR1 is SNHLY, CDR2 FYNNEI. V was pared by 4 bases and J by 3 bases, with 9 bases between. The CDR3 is CASSVHPKETQYF. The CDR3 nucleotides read TGTGCCAGCAGTGTTCATCCTAAAGAGACCCAGTACTTC.

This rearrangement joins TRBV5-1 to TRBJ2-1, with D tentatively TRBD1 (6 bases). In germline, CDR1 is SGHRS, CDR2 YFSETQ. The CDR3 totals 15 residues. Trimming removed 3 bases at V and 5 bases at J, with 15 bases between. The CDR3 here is CASSSIGTKNNEQFF. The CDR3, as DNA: TGCGCCAGCAGCTCCATCGGGACAAAGAACAATGAGCAGTTCTTC.